What follows are 16 T cell receptor beta chains derived from one specimen sequenced in a study of PD-1 and CTLA-4 blockade in melanoma. The protocol was immunoSEQ multiplex PCR, while the TCRdb copy is restricted to in-frame clones and leaves out a portion. The data show fewer than 35,000 clones, around 89% seen once. Source: CD8+ T cells from peripheral blood, taken from a patient given anti-PD-1 treatment. The receptors originated from a human donor with melanoma.

V is TRBV28 and J is TRBJ1-6; 7 nucleotides match TRBD1. Losses at the gene ends were 6 bases for V and 8 bases for J; bases not matched to a gene: 4. The CDR3 spans 13 residues. From germline, CDR1 is MDHEN and CDR2 SYDVKM. The CDR3 DNA sequence: TGTGCCAGCAGCTTAGACAGGGATTCACCCCTCCACTTT. Translated, it gives CASSLDRDSPLHF.

The V and J genes are TRBV7-9 and TRBJ1-2; no definite D call. This CDR3 spans 16 amino acids. The V and J ends lost 4 bases and 2 bases respectively, with 17 bases between them. From germline, CDR1 is SEHNR and CDR2 FQNEAQ (reference sequence). The CDR3 sequence: CASSSQLIEINYGYTF. The CDR3 DNA reads as TGTGCCAGCAGCTCCCAATTAATAGAGATCAACTATGGCTACACCTTC.

The chain has TRBV9 and TRBJ2-2, with D perhaps TRBD2 (5 bases). Per germline, CDR1 SGDLS and CDR2 YYNGEE. Trimming took 0 bases from V and 2 from J, leaving 5 bases between them. The CDR3 runs to 14 residues. CDR3 coding DNA: TGTGCCAGCAGCGTAGCGGGAAACACCGGGGAGCTGTTTTTT. This sequence encodes CASSVAGNTGELFF.

The rearrangement links TRBV5-8 to TRBJ1-6, with TRBD1 as a possible D gene (5 bases). The CDR3 consists of 9 residues. Trimming took 5 bases from V and 18 from J, leaving 9 bases between them. The V gene's germline CDR1 is SGHTS and CDR2 YDEGEE. CDR3 sequence: CASRGQGHF. The CDR3 nucleotides read TGTGCCAGCAGGGGCCAGGGCCACTTT.

The J gene is TRBJ2-7, the V gene TRBV27, with 9 positions matching TRBD2. V was pared by 2 bases and J by 2 bases, with 4 bases of the junction left unmatched. CDR1 is MNHEY and CDR2 is SMNVEV in the germline V gene (reference sequence). CDR3 length: 15 residues. CDR3 protein: CASSLGLAGTYEQYF. The CDR3 DNA reads as TGTGCCAGCAGTTTAGGGCTAGCGGGGACCTACGAGCAGTACTTC.

The chain has TRBV15 and TRBJ1-1; D ambiguous. The CDR3 is made up of 12 amino acids. Between the trimmed V and J ends, which lost 5 bases and 0 bases, there was a span of 4 bases. Looked up from germline, CDR1 is LNHNV and CDR2 is YYDKDF (reference sequence). CDR3: CATSDLNTEAFF. The CDR3 coding sequence is TGTGCCACCAGCGATCTGAACACTGAAGCTTTCTTT.

This rearrangement joins TRBV7-9 to TRBJ2-7, with D perhaps matching TRBD2 (7 bases). V gave up 5 bases and J gave up 3 bases, with 20 bases separating them. Germline loops: CDR1 SEHNR, CDR2 FQNEAQ (reference sequence). The CDR3 length is 16 residues. In nucleotides, the CDR3 is TGTGCCAGCAGCCCCAGCCTGGCGGGGGCAGTCTACGAGCAGTACTTC. Protein sequence: CASSPSLAGAVYEQYF.

This clone was observed once. The CDR3 is CSVWGNTEAFF. For the CDR3, the DNA is TGCAGCGTTTGGGGGAACACTGAAGCTTTCTTT. The V call is TRBV29-1, the J call TRBJ1-1, with unresolved D. CDR3 length: 11 amino acids. Germline V gene data show CDR1 as SQVTM and CDR2 as ANQGSEA. Trimming shortened V by 5 bases and J by 1 base, and 5 bases separated the two germline ends.

This rearrangement joins TRBV6-5 to TRBJ1-2; D not resolved. The CDR3 runs 14 residues. The germline CDR1 and CDR2 sequences are MNHEY and SVGAGI. The germline V and J ends were trimmed by 8 bases and 2 bases, with 15 bases remaining between them. DNA of the CDR3: TGTGCCAGCGGTAACTTTGGAGTAAACTATGGCTACACCTTC. It is translated as CASGNFGVNYGYTF.

J is TRBJ2-7 and V is TRBV27; the D call may be TRBD1 or TRBD2 (6 bases each). The V and J ends lost 4 bases and 4 bases respectively, with 14 bases between them. The CDR3 is 14 residues long. Germline CDR1 and CDR2: MNHEY and SMNVEV (reference sequence). The CDR3 DNA follows: TGTGCCAGCAGTTCCGGGGGCCGATGGTACGAGCAGTACTTC. Amino acid sequence: CASSSGGRWYEQYF.

The chain joins TRBV4-1 to TRBJ2-7; D not certain. This CDR3 comprises 13 residues. V lost 0 bases and J lost 4, with 7 bases in between. From germline, CDR1 is MGHRA and CDR2 YSYEKL. CDR3 loop: CASSQDWYYEQYF. CDR3 bases: TGCGCCAGCAGCCAAGATTGGTATTACGAGCAGTACTTC.

The V call is TRBV28, the J call TRBJ1-1; 9 bases fit TRBD1. The J segment lost 0 bases and the V segment lost 3 bases, leaving 5 bases of the junction unmatched. CDR1 is MDHEN, CDR2 SYDVKM, per germline. The CDR3 totals 16 residues. CDR3 sequence: CASSFEQGALNTEAFF. CDR3 sequence (DNA): TGTGCCAGCAGTTTCGAACAGGGGGCCCTGAACACTGAAGCTTTCTTT.

V is TRBV3-1 (or the pseudogene TRBV3-2) and J is TRBJ2-7; D perhaps matches TRBD1 (5 bases). V lost 8 bases to trimming and J lost 3 bases, with 17 bases between them. CDR1 and CDR2 (germline): LGHDT, YNNKEL (reference sequence). The CDR3 loop spans 14 amino acids. DNA of the CDR3: TGTGCCAGCTCCAAAACAGGTTATATCTACGAGCAGTACTTC. This codes for CASSKTGYIYEQYF.

V usage is TRBV27 and J usage is TRBJ2-3, with D maybe TRBD2 (5 bases). The CDR3 is 14 residues long. Between the trimmed V and J ends, which lost 11 bases and 4 bases, there was a span of 19 bases. Germline V CDR1 and CDR2: MNHEY, SMNVEV (reference sequence). The chain's CDR3 is CASGRGSGADTQYF. The CDR3 nucleotides read TGTGCCTCGGGGAGAGGGTCGGGTGCAGATACGCAGTATTTT.

The V and J genes are TRBV5-6 and TRBJ1-2; 8 bases are shared with TRBD1. CDR3 length: 16 residues. The trim removed 2 bases at V and 4 bases at J, leaving 10 bases unmatched. From germline, CDR1 is SGHDT and CDR2 YYEEEE. CDR3 sequence reads: CASSFPPPTGAYGYTF. DNA of the CDR3: TGTGCCAGCAGCTTCCCTCCGCCGACAGGGGCCTATGGCTACACCTTC.

The chain carries TRBV29-1 and TRBJ1-1; D is possibly TRBD1 (6 bases). This CDR3 has 14 residues. The germline V gene encodes CDR1 SQVTM and CDR2 ANQGSEA. Trimming removed 1 base from V and 0 bases from J, with 9 bases in between. This CDR3 is CSVEGGDMNTEAFF. DNA of the CDR3: TGCAGCGTTGAAGGGGGGGACATGAACACTGAAGCTTTCTTT. The whole variable domain, remainder taken from reference TRBV29-1 and TRBJ1-1, is SAVISQKPSRDICQRGTSLTIQCQVDSQVTMMFWYRQQPGQSLTLIATANQGSEATYESGFVIDKFPISRPNLTFSTLTVSNMSPEDSSIYLCSVEGGDMNTEAFFGQGTRLTVV.